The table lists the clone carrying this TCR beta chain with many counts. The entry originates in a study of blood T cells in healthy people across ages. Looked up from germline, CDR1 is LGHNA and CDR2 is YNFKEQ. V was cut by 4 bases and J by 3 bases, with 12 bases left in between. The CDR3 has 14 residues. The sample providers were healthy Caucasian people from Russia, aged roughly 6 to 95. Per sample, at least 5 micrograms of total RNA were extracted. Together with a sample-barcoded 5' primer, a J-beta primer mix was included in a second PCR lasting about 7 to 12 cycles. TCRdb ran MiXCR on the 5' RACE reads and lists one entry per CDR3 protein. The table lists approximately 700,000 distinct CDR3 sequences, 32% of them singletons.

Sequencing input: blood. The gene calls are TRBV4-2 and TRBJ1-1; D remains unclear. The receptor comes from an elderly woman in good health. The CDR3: CASSLAPRDTEAFF. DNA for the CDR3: TGTGCCAGCAGCCTCGCTCCCCGGGACACTGAAGCTTTCTTT.